This TCR beta chain was observed in a study of CD8 T cells in ankylosing spondylitis. TCRdb ran MiXCR on the 5' RACE reads and lists one entry per CDR3 protein. The sample includes 500,000 to 550,000 distinct CDR3 sequences, about 13% of them seen just once. Turning to this clonotype: As yet, its antigen is unknown.

Study results and caveats: In ankylosing spondylitis blood, a motif of fewer than 10 highly homologous TCR beta variants appeared characteristic.

This receptor was obtained from a male donor with ankylosing spondylitis. The source material was blood, either unsorted or a sorted T cell fraction (not recorded which).

The DNA of the CDR3 is TGTGCCAGCAGCAAAGGGGAGACGTTGGGGTACAATGAGCAGTTCTTC. Translated: CASSKGETLGYNEQFF. The gene calls are TRBV21-1 and TRBJ2-1; the D segment call TRBD2 is taken from the table without a DNA check. TRBV21-1 is noted as a pseudogene. The CDR3 sequence is 16 residues long.